These T cell receptor beta chains were read from a single sample in a study of OX40 agonist ivuxolimab in advanced cancers. Here immunoSEQ multiplex PCR was the method, and the copy in TCRdb shows in-frame clones only, minus some. The sample contains 90,000 to 120,000 clones, around 90% of which appear only once. The source material was CD4+ or CD8+ T cells sorted from blood, sampled in a trial of the OX40 agonist ivuxolimab. The receptors come from an adult with an advanced solid tumor such as melanoma, head and neck, liver or kidney cancer. The CDR3 runs from the conserved cysteine through the conserved F or W. Each record gives: CDR3 protein, CDR3 DNA, clone size, D gene, V gene, J gene. D genes are given only for firm matches. Expanded clones are given a class, and other clones once, few, many or no size at all.

CASSQTAGGGPTGELFF	TGTGCCAGCAGCCAAACCGCGGGGGGAGGGCCCACCGGGGAGCTGTTTTTT	NA	TRBD2	TRBV4-2	TRBJ2-2
CASSDGQGLGKQPQHF	TGTGCCAGCAGTGATGGACAGGGCCTAGGGAAGCAGCCCCAGCATTTT	NA	TRBD1	TRBV25-1	TRBJ1-5
CASSLGTGAGNQPQHF	TGTGCCAGCTCACTAGGGACAGGGGCCGGCAATCAGCCCCAGCATTTT	NA	TRBD1	TRBV18	TRBJ1-5
CASSYTGDRGEPQHF	TGTGCCAGCAGTTACACAGGAGATAGGGGGGAGCCCCAGCATTTT	few	NA	TRBV6-6	TRBJ1-5
CASSPPAGGTGELFF	TGTGCCAGCTCACCACCGGCGGGAGGTACCGGGGAGCTGTTTTTT	NA	TRBD2	TRBV18	TRBJ2-2
CASSVGTETYEQYF	TGTGCCAGTAGTGTCGGGACTGAAACCTACGAGCAGTACTTC	NA	NA	TRBV19	TRBJ2-7
CARGASITGNGSFHEQYF	TGCGCCAGGGGGGCGAGCATAACGGGGAACGGGAGTTTCCACGAGCAGTACTTC	few	NA	TRBV5-1	TRBJ2-7
CASSAKGYEQYF	TGTGCCAGCAGCGCCAAAGGCTACGAGCAGTACTTC	NA	NA	TRBV7-9	TRBJ2-7
CASSFTGGRSSGELFF	TGTGCCAGCAGTTTTACCGGGGGGCGGTCGTCCGGGGAGCTGTTTTTT	NA	NA	TRBV6-5	TRBJ2-2
CAISESASGSHEQFF	TGTGCCATCAGTGAGTCGGCTAGCGGGAGCCATGAGCAGTTCTTC	NA	TRBD2	TRBV10-3	TRBJ2-1
CASSPRGEYSNQPQHF	TGTGCCAGCAGCCCCCGGGGGGAGTATAGCAATCAGCCCCAGCATTTT	NA	NA	TRBV2	TRBJ1-5
CASSTGTSLRIQYF	TGTGCCAGTAGTACCGGGACTAGCCTGCGTATTCAGTACTTC	NA	TRBD2	TRBV19	TRBJ2-4
CAIRGEQTGSPLHF	TGTGCCATCAGAGGGGAACAGACCGGTTCACCCCTCCACTTT	NA	NA	TRBV10-3	TRBJ1-6
CASSFEGSGANVLTF	TGTGCCAGCAGTTTTGAGGGGTCAGGGGCCAACGTCCTGACTTTC	NA	NA	TRBV28	TRBJ2-6
CASSSDRNQPQHF	TGTGCCAGCAGCTCTGACAGGAATCAGCCCCAGCATTTT	NA	NA	TRBV7-6	TRBJ1-5
CASSRLLSNTQYF	TGTGCCAGCAGCCGCCTTCTCTCGAATACGCAGTATTTT	NA	NA	TRBV9	TRBJ2-3
CASSLSGQGTGNTIYF	TGCGCCAGCAGCTTATCGGGACAGGGAACTGGAAACACCATATATTTT	NA	TRBD1	TRBV5-1	TRBJ1-3
CASSLPLGGGDTDTQYF	TGTGCCAGCAGCTTACCGTTGGGGGGTGGGGACACAGATACGCAGTATTTT	NA	NA	TRBV11-2	TRBJ2-3
CASRENTEAFF	TGTGCCAGCAGGGAGAACACTGAAGCTTTCTTC	NA	NA	TRBV6-5	TRBJ1-1
CAWSVGTDEKLFF	TGTGCCTGGAGTGTTGGGACAGATGAAAAACTGTTTTTT	NA	TRBD1	TRBV30	TRBJ1-4
CASSPGAAGSTDTQYF	TGTGCCAGTAGTCCCGGTGCGGCAGGGAGCACAGATACGCAGTATTTT	NA	NA	TRBV19	TRBJ2-3
CSVLLRGRARVADTQYF	TGCAGCGTACTACTACGCGGGAGGGCCAGAGTGGCAGATACGCAGTATTTT	NA	TRBD2	TRBV29-1	TRBJ2-3
CASSLPRENEQFF	TGTGCCAGCAGCTTACCCAGGGAAAATGAGCAGTTCTTC	NA	NA	TRBV5-4	TRBJ2-1
CASSRDLKWEETQYF	TGTGCCAGTAGTCGTGACCTAAAATGGGAAGAGACCCAGTACTTC	NA	NA	TRBV19	TRBJ2-5
CASTEGRGPAKNIQYF	TGTGCCAGCACCGAAGGGAGGGGCCCTGCCAAAAACATTCAGTACTTC	NA	TRBD2	TRBV28	TRBJ2-4
CASSLAGKPNTGELFF	TGCGCCAGCAGCTTGGCCGGAAAACCAAACACCGGGGAGCTGTTTTTT	NA	NA	TRBV5-1	TRBJ2-2
CASSMDYEQYF	TGTGCCAGCAGTATGGACTACGAGCAGTACTTC	NA	NA	TRBV6-5	TRBJ2-7
CASKVGLAGAYEQFF	TGTGCCAGCAAAGTGGGACTAGCGGGAGCTTATGAGCAGTTCTTC	once	TRBD2	TRBV6-1	TRBJ2-1
CASSSNGLVLYNEQFF	TGTGCCAGCAGTTCGAACGGTCTGGTTCTGTACAATGAGCAGTTCTTC	NA	NA	TRBV28	TRBJ2-1
CASSLELNTEAFF	TGTGCCAGCAGTTTAGAGTTGAACACTGAAGCTTTCTTT	NA	NA	TRBV28	TRBJ1-1
CASMNDSRGLGETQYF	TGTGCCAGCATGAATGATAGCAGGGGGCTCGGGGAGACCCAGTACTTC	NA	NA	TRBV21-1	TRBJ2-5
CASSLKRSAGANVLTF	TGTGCCAGCAGCTTAAAAAGGTCAGCTGGGGCCAACGTCCTGACTTTC	NA	NA	TRBV7-3	TRBJ2-6
CASSQVDLATSGEQYF	TGCGCCAGCAGCCAAGTAGACTTAGCGACTAGCGGGGAGCAGTACTTC	many	TRBD2	TRBV4-1	TRBJ2-7
CASSLRGQGNNEQFF	TGTGCCAGCAGTTTAAGGGGACAGGGTAACAATGAGCAGTTCTTC	NA	TRBD1	TRBV6-6	TRBJ2-1
CATSRETGKNTIYF	TGTGCCACCAGCAGAGAAACAGGGAAGAACACCATATATTTT	once	NA	TRBV15	TRBJ1-3
CASSQGLAGGYEQYF	TGTGCCAGCAGCCAAGGACTAGCGGGAGGCTACGAGCAGTACTTC	NA	TRBD2	TRBV11-2	TRBJ2-7
CASSVVSGPNTEAFF	TGTGCCAGCAGCGTAGTGTCAGGGCCTAACACTGAAGCTTTCTTT	NA	NA	TRBV9	TRBJ1-1
CASRWGQGAGASNQPQHF	TGTGCCAGCAGGTGGGGCCAGGGTGCAGGAGCTAGCAATCAGCCCCAGCATTTT	NA	NA	TRBV2	TRBJ1-5
CASSDGRDTEAFF	TGTGCCAGCAGTGACGGCAGGGACACTGAAGCTTTCTTT	NA	NA	TRBV6-1	TRBJ1-1
CASSQASAGGPAEQYF	TGCGCCAGCAGCCAAGCTTCGGCGGGAGGGCCGGCGGAGCAGTACTTC	NA	TRBD2	TRBV4-3	TRBJ2-7
CASSEYGVLGNGYTF	TGTGCCAGCAGTGAATATGGGGTGCTGGGGAATGGCTACACCTTC	once	NA	TRBV25-1	TRBJ1-2
CAISGLAGGREEQFF	TGTGCCATCAGTGGGTTAGCGGGAGGCCGAGAGGAGCAGTTCTTC	NA	TRBD2	TRBV10-3	TRBJ2-1